This entry features one T cell receptor (beta chain) sequence. What antigen it recognizes has not been identified. No much larger clone is present one base from it, and per-base qualities are unavailable. Genomic DNA was extracted from sorted cells for sequencing of the TCRbeta CDR3 region. The immunoSEQ Assay was used to sequence the TCRbeta CDR3 regions. In TCRdb, the immuneACCESS table is reduced to in-frame sequences with V and J assigned. These tables do not hold every clone; where another copy was compared, an unresolved V gene accounts for under half, and the others remain unexplained. Within this sample are roughly 46,000 clones, with approximately 91% of them counted one time only. The ten largest make up about 0.68% of the sample. The trial excluded patients who had a history of autoimmune disease or were on systemic immunosuppression. Peripheral blood for TCR sequencing was drawn from every dose cohort at baseline, at cycle 4 day 1 and at cycle 7 day 1. The samples were taken from a phase I, first-in-human, multicenter, open-label dose-escalation trial of ivuxolimab. Adults with locally advanced or metastatic melanoma, renal cell, hepatocellular, or head and neck squamous cell carcinoma were enrolled in the trial. CD4+ and CD8+ T cells were sorted separately from peripheral blood before TCR sequencing.

These data come from a study of OX40 agonist ivuxolimab in advanced cancers. For context, the study as a whole: The costimulatory receptor OX40 (CD134) was targeted by ivuxolimab, a fully human IgG2 agonistic monoclonal antibody. The purpose of peripheral TCRbeta sequencing was to test whether ivuxolimab changed TCR sequence diversity and led to clonal T-cell expansion. Of the roughly 52 dose-escalation patients, hepatocellular carcinoma was present in approximately 20, melanoma in roughly 15, renal cell carcinoma in 9 and head and neck cancer in 9. Prior anti-PD-1, anti-PD-L1 or anti-CTLA-4 therapy was permitted, and about 40% of dose-escalation patients had received checkpoint inhibitors. Intravenous ivuxolimab was administered to patients every 2 weeks at six dose levels: 0.01, 0.1, 0.3, 1.5, 3 and 10 mg/kg. The paper describes the monotherapy dose-escalation part (N of about 50 patients) of the phase I trial of ivuxolimab. Three dose-escalation patients achieved partial responses, one with hepatocellular carcinoma and two with cutaneous melanoma. In the dose-escalation cohort, around four fifths of patients were male, and the mean age was 60 years with a range of roughly 20 to 79.

Study-level results and caveats: Low levels of normalized T-cell clonal expansion were also seen in some patients who did not respond. Partial responders in the 0.1-3.0 mg/kg groups had among the lowest normalized peripheral clonal expansion, especially among CD8+ T cells. At doses of 0.1 to 3.0 mg/kg, clonal expansion of both CD4+ and CD8+ T cells in blood was seen between baseline and week 6. On average, CD8+ T cells showed more expanded clones than CD4+ T cells after ivuxolimab. The antigen specificity of the peripheral T cells that underwent clonal expansion was not determined.

The CDR3 contains 14 residues, cysteine and phenylalanine counted. The CDR3 DNA has 42 bases and is translated from base 1. In the germline V gene, CDR1 corresponds to SNHLY and CDR2 to FYNNEI. The rearranged segments are TRBV2 and TRBJ2-5; the best D guess is TRBD2, with 5 bases matching. The DNA end favors TRBJ2-7, so the J call may be wrong. The sequence came from an adult with an advanced solid tumor such as melanoma, head and neck, liver or kidney cancer. The source material was CD4+ or CD8+ T cells sorted from blood, sampled in a trial of the OX40 agonist ivuxolimab. The sequenced DNA is TGTGCCAGCAAATGGGCAAGCGGAACCTACGAGCAGTACTTC. It specifies CASKWASGTYEQYF.